What follows describes a single T cell receptor (beta chain). This sample was taken from a study of blood T cell repertoires in COVID-19. The wider study: Both acute and convalescent COVID-19 samples were obtained from the United States, Italy and Spain. The cDNA or gDNA used as material had been derived from T cells, B-cell-depleted T cells, or PBMCs.

Original methodology: For nucleated cells, counts were estimated from reference gene primer amplification. Sequencing was performed with immunoSEQ multiplex PCR; in TCRdb, only in-frame clones are kept and a portion is missing. From that table come the V and J calls and clone size; the DNA was used to work out D and trimming. The profile covers approximately 52,000 clones, with less than 95% appearing a single time and about 3.4% taken by the ten largest. The clonotype comes from a man aged 50-60 years with acute or convalescent COVID-19. Sequencing input: peripheral blood.

Here the CDR3 reads CATKAGPSTDTQYF. As DNA, the CDR3 is TGCGCCACAAAAGCGGGGCCTAGCACAGATACGCAGTATTTT. This sequence joins TRBV5-1 and TRBJ2-3; 7 nucleotides line up with TRBD2. V dropped 9 bases and J dropped 0; count of bases not matched to a gene: 7. This CDR3 contains 14 residues. Germline values: CDR1 SGHRS, CDR2 YFSETQ. The whole variable domain, remainder taken from reference TRBV5-1 and TRBJ2-3, is KAGVTQTPRYLIKTRGQQVTLSCSPISGHRSVSWYQQTPGQGLQFLFEYFSETQRNKGNFPGRFSGRQFSNSRSEMNVSTLELGDSALYLCATKAGPSTDTQYFGPGTRLTVL.